This passage covers 26 T cell receptor beta chains from one sample sequenced in a study of shared clonotypes between healthy human individuals. Profiling relied on immunoSEQ multiplex PCR, and the TCRdb table lists in-frame clones only, not all of them. In the table there are more than 2 million clones, over 85% of which are singletons. Positively selected for CCR7, the CD45RO-negative cells used as naive CD8 cells excluded terminally differentiated effector memory CD45RA+ cells. The sequencing sample was made of naive CD8+ T cells from PBMCs. The receptors were gathered from a man between 18 and 35 years old in good health. Some clones in this sample may be carry-over from other donors' samples.

The chain employs TRBV7-2 and TRBJ2-7, with D possibly TRBD2 on 5 matching bases. The germline V gene has CDR1 SGHTA and CDR2 FQGNSA. The CDR3 sequence is 15 residues long. Trimming cost V 5 bases and J 0 bases, with 14 bases left between them. The DNA of the CDR3 is TGTGCCAGCAGCCCAGACCGAGCGGCCTCCTACGAGCAGTACTTC. This gives the protein CASSPDRAASYEQYF. Using reference TRBV7-2 and TRBJ2-7 for the parts outside the CDR3, the full variable domain is GAGVSQSPSNKVTEKGKDVELRCDPISGHTALYWYRQSLGQGLEFLIYFQGNSAPDKSGLPSDRFSAERTGGSVSTLTIQRTQQEDSAVYLCASSPDRAASYEQYFGPGTRLTVT.

The rearrangement uses TRBV30 and TRBJ2-5, with TRBD2 identical over 9 bases. Trimming removed 5 bases from V and 3 bases from J; junction bases left unmatched: 10. Germline CDR1 reads GTSNPN; CDR2 reads SVGIG (reference sequence). This CDR3 is built from 15 residues. The CDR3 is CAWSTGTSSEETQYF. The CDR3 bases are TGTGCCTGGTCCACCGGGACTAGCAGTGAAGAGACCCAGTACTTC.

This CDR3 is CASSENAGDRDSVQYF. The CDR3 coding sequence is TGTGCCAGTAGTGAAAACGCCGGAGACAGGGACTCGGTGCAGTACTTC. V and J are TRBV19 and TRBJ2-7; perhaps TRBD1 as D (7 bases). The CDR3 extends over 16 amino acids. Germline V CDR1 and CDR2: LNHDA, SQIVND (reference sequence). V shed 5 bases and J shed 9 bases, with 26 bases lying between them.

The V call is TRBV7-9, the J call TRBJ1-2; D not resolved. This CDR3 is 13 amino acids long. V was shortened by 5 bases and J by 3 bases, with 10 bases between the two germline ends. The V gene's germline CDR1 is SEHNR and CDR2 FQNEAQ (reference sequence). The CDR3 is CASSGDSYYGYTF. The CDR3 DNA reads as TGTGCCAGCAGCGGCGATTCCTACTATGGCTACACCTTC.

The CDR3 reads CASSQDPASEQGRGEKLFF. In nucleotides, the CDR3 is TGTGCCAGCAGCCAAGATCCCGCCTCGGAACAGGGACGTGGTGAAAAACTGTTTTTT. V gene TRBV14 combines with J gene TRBJ1-4, with D perhaps matching TRBD1 (6 bases). Germline CDR1 reads SGHDN; CDR2 reads FVKESK. CDR3 length: 19 amino acids. Trimming cost V 0 bases and J 7 bases, with 24 bases left between them. The full variable domain, with the rest looked up from reference TRBV14 and TRBJ1-4, is EAGVTQFPSHSVIEKGQTVTLRCDPISGHDNLYWYRRVMGKEIKFLLHFVKESKQDESGMPNNRFLAERTGGTYSTLKVQPAELEDSGVYFCASSQDPASEQGRGEKLFFGSGTQLSVL.

This clone has only one observation. This chain connects TRBV5-6 to TRBJ1-1; weak D call: TRBD1 (5 bases). This CDR3 spans 13 amino acids. Germline V gene sequence: CDR1 SGHDT, CDR2 YYEEEE. Trimming pared 2 bases from V and 1 base from J, leaving 6 bases between. In DNA form, the CDR3 reads TGTGCCAGCAGCTTCGGGACGAACACTGAAGCTTTCTTT. It encodes CASSFGTNTEAFF.

The chain couples TRBV7-9 to TRBJ2-6; the match to TRBD2 covers 12 bases. Germline lookup yields CDR1 SEHNR and CDR2 FQNEAQ (reference sequence). V dropped 4 bases and J dropped 3; count of bases not matched to a gene: 10. The CDR3 loop spans 19 amino acids. The CDR3 region is CASSSSLGLAGSGANVLTF. The CDR3, as DNA: TGTGCCAGCAGCTCTTCGCTAGGACTAGCGGGAAGTGGGGCCAACGTCCTGACTTTC.

The gene calls are TRBV4-3 and TRBJ1-2, with 7 nucleotides matching TRBD1. CDR3 length equals 18 residues. The germline CDR1 and CDR2 sequences are LGHNA and YSLEER. With 0 bases clipped from V and 2 bases from J, the junction kept 12 bases outside the gene matches. The CDR3 loop is CASSQDMAGTERNYGYTF. In DNA form, the CDR3 reads TGCGCCAGCAGCCAAGATATGGCCGGGACAGAGAGAAACTATGGCTACACCTTC.

The V gene is TRBV5-1, the J gene TRBJ1-3, with D possibly being TRBD1 (5 bases). V was shortened by 4 bases and J by 4 bases, with 18 bases between the two germline ends. CDR3 length: 16 amino acids. Germline-derived CDR1 and CDR2 are SGHRS and YFSETQ. CDR3 in amino acids: CASSLGTWVGGNTIYF. Written as DNA, the CDR3 is TGCGCCAGCAGCCTCGGGACTTGGGTCGGAGGAAACACCATATATTTT.

This rearrangement joins TRBV11-2 to TRBJ2-1; 13 nucleotides align to TRBD2. The CDR3 spans 16 residues. V trimming: 0 bases; J trimming: 7 bases; junction bases outside the gene matches: 3. In germline, CDR1 is SGHAT, CDR2 FQNNGV. CDR3 sequence (DNA): TGTGCCAGCAGCTTAGAGGGACTAGCGGGGTCTAATGAGCAGTTCTTC. This sequence encodes CASSLEGLAGSNEQFF. Complete variable domain (other parts from reference TRBV11-2 and TRBJ2-1): EAGVAQSPRYKIIEKRQSVAFWCNPISGHATLYWYQQILGQGPKLLIQFQNNGVVDDSQLPKDRFSAERLKGVDSTLKIQPAKLEDSAVYLCASSLEGLAGSNEQFFGPGTRLTVL.

V and J are TRBV13 and TRBJ2-1; the D is unclear. The CDR3 is 12 residues long. V was cut by 3 bases and J by 7 bases, with 7 bases left in between. Germline loops: CDR1 PRHDT, CDR2 FYEKMQ (reference sequence). CDR3 DNA: TGTGCCAGCAGCTTCTTCGGGAATGAGCAGTTCTTC. Protein sequence: CASSFFGNEQFF. The full variable domain, with the rest looked up from reference TRBV13 and TRBJ2-1, is AAGVIQSPRHLIKEKRETATLKCYPIPRHDTVYWYQQGPGQDPQFLISFYEKMQSDKGSIPDRFSAQQFSDYHSELNMSSLELGDSALYFCASSFFGNEQFFGPGTRLTVL.

V gene TRBV27 combines with J gene TRBJ2-3, with a tentative D call TRBD1 (6 bases). Trimming shortened V by 3 bases and J by 4 bases, and 17 bases separated the two germline ends. The CDR3 extends over 16 amino acids. CDR1 and CDR2 (germline): MNHEY, SMNVEV (reference sequence). CDR3 DNA sequence: TGTGCCAGCAGTTTCTTTGTCGCAGGGGCCCCAGATACGCAGTATTTT. As protein: CASSFFVAGAPDTQYF.

The rearrangement links TRBV28 to TRBJ2-7; 8 bases are shared with TRBD1. CDR3 length: 16 amino acids. Looked up from germline, CDR1 is MDHEN and CDR2 is SYDVKM. The J segment lost 0 bases and the V segment lost 1 base, leaving 5 bases of the junction unmatched. CDR3 in DNA: TGTGCCAGCAGTTTATCTGTGGACAGGGCCTCCTACGAGCAGTACTTC. The encoded protein is CASSLSVDRASYEQYF.

The CDR3 DNA sequence: TGTGCCAGCAGCCCCTCCAGGGGAACTAATGAAAAACTGTTTTTT. Protein: CASSPSRGTNEKLFF. The V and J genes are TRBV28 and TRBJ1-4; possible D gene TRBD1, 6 bases. V shed 6 bases and J shed 1 base, with 12 bases lying between them. The germline gives CDR1 MDHEN, CDR2 SYDVKM. The CDR3 has 15 residues.

V gene TRBV5-8 combines with J gene TRBJ2-7; TRBD1 might be the D (6 bases). Trimming stripped 3 bases from V and 0 bases from J, with 13 bases between. CDR1 and CDR2 (germline): SGHTS, YDEGEE. The CDR3 is 15 residues long. The CDR3 nucleotides read TGTGCCAGCAGCTCCGACAGGCCCCTCTCCTACGAGCAGTACTTC. It codes for CASSSDRPLSYEQYF.

The chain has TRBV7-8 and TRBJ2-1; 9 bases match TRBD1. V was clipped by 2 bases and J by 7 bases; unmatched bases: 12. The germline V gene encodes CDR1 SGHVS and CDR2 FQNEAQ. The CDR3 is 17 amino acids. The CDR3 sequence is CASSLLVGQGKLNEQFF. The CDR3 nucleotides read TGTGCCAGCAGCTTATTGGTGGGACAGGGCAAACTAAATGAGCAGTTCTTC.

The chain joins TRBV2 to TRBJ1-1; D might be TRBD1 (5 bases). Trimming took off 8 bases at V and 2 bases at J, with 12 bases between the two ends. Germline values: CDR1 SNHLY, CDR2 FYNNEI. The CDR3 runs to 13 residues. CDR3 residues: CASLGVLNTEAFF. CDR3 nucleotide sequence: TGTGCCAGCTTGGGGGTCCTTAACACTGAAGCTTTCTTT. The complete variable domain, with remaining parts taken from reference TRBV2 and TRBJ1-1, reads EPEVTQTPSHQVTQMGQEVILRCVPISNHLYFYWYRQILGQKVEFLVSFYNNEISEKSEIFDDQFSVERPDGSNFTLKIRSTKLEDSAMYFCASLGVLNTEAFFGQGTRLTVV.

This chain joins TRBV5-1 and TRBJ1-2; TRBD1 agrees at 7 bases. Trimming cost V 4 bases and J 8 bases; bases outside gene matches: 8. Germline loops: CDR1 SGHRS, CDR2 YFSETQ. This CDR3 has 13 amino acids. CDR3 in DNA: TGCGCCAGCAGCCCCTGGGACAGTGAGGGCTACACCTTC. It translates to CASSPWDSEGYTF.

The V and J genes are TRBV15 and TRBJ1-2; D possibly corresponds to TRBD1 (5 bases). The CDR3 extends over 14 amino acids. Trimming removed 2 bases at V and 10 bases at J, with 17 bases between. Germline V CDR1 and CDR2: LNHNV, YYDKDF (reference sequence). Here the CDR3 DNA reads TGTGCCACCAGCAGAAACCGGGACTATCTATACTACACCTTC. Its protein product is CATSRNRDYLYYTF.

CDR3 in DNA: TGTGCCAGCAGCTACCGGGACAGAGCTCACCAAGAGACCCAGTACTTC. Translated, it gives CASSYRDRAHQETQYF. V usage is TRBV13 and J usage is TRBJ2-5; 7 nucleotides line up with TRBD1. The junction had 8 bases not matched to a gene; V was cut back by 4 bases and J by 0 bases. The CDR3 has 16 amino acids. Germline CDR1 reads PRHDT; CDR2 reads FYEKMQ (reference sequence).

The rearrangement links TRBV9 to TRBJ2-3, with D maybe TRBD2 (5 bases). Trimming shortened V by 0 bases and J by 7 bases, and 12 bases separated the two germline ends. The CDR3 sequence is 14 residues long. CDR1 and CDR2 (germline): SGDLS, YYNGEE. In nucleotides, the CDR3 is TGTGCCAGCAGCGTAGATAGCGTTTATCATACGCAGTATTTT. Translating gives CASSVDSVYHTQYF.

The chain has TRBV11-2 and TRBJ2-7; 7 positions match TRBD1. Germline loops: CDR1 SGHAT, CDR2 FQNNGV. Germline trimming cut 5 bases from V and 2 bases from J; bases unmatched to any gene: 9. CDR3 length: 15 residues. The CDR3 region is CASSQGRQGPYEQYF. The CDR3 DNA reads as TGTGCCAGCAGCCAGGGAAGACAGGGCCCCTACGAGCAGTACTTC.

The V and J genes are TRBV21-1 and TRBJ2-5. TRBV21-1 is flagged as a pseudogene. The CDR3 has 14 amino acids. The CDR3 sequence is CASSKGGSEETQYF. The CDR3 DNA reads TGTGCCAGCAGCAAAGGGGGGTCAGAAGAGACCCAGTACTTC.

The chain has TRBV20-1 and TRBJ2-7; a weak D match, TRBD1 (6 bases). The V end was cut by 5 bases, the J end by 4 bases, with 6 bases between. The CDR3 spans 10 residues. The germline CDR1 and CDR2 sequences are DFQATT and SNEGSKA (reference sequence). The CDR3 DNA reads as TGCAGTGCTGGACAGTACGAGCAGTACTTC. Residues: CSAGQYEQYF.

This chain connects TRBV19 to TRBJ1-1; D remains ambiguous. Trimming stripped 3 bases from V and 10 bases from J, with 12 bases between. The CDR3 totals 12 residues. Germline CDR1 reads LNHDA; CDR2 reads SQIVND (reference sequence). The CDR3 region has the DNA TGTGCCAGTAGTATGTTCTCTGAGGGAGCTTTCTTT. Translation gives CASSMFSEGAFF.

Details on this clone: This specimen includes other DNA sequences encoding the same CDR3. This chain uses TRBV28 with TRBJ1-3, with no clear D. CDR1 is MDHEN, CDR2 SYDVKM, per germline. The CDR3 loop spans 14 amino acids. Trimming took off 6 bases at V and 1 base at J, with 10 bases between the two ends. The chain's CDR3 is CASSPRGSGNTIYF. The CDR3 DNA reads TGTGCCAGCAGCCCCCGGGGTTCTGGAAACACCATATATTTT.